This section outlines one T cell receptor beta chain sequence together with its context. Germline V gives CDR1 KGHSY, CDR2 FQNENV. V was pared by 4 bases and J by 2 bases, with 17 bases between. The CDR3 runs to 16 residues. The data originate from a study of molecular identifiers for immune sequencing clone quantification. Sorting recovered naive CD8 T cells on a CD8+CD4-CCR7+CD45RA+ profile. Bulk TCR library preparation followed previously described methods with listed TCR primers. TCRdb redid the calling of the PCR reads with MiXCR, one entry per CDR3 protein. The table includes 300,000 to 400,000 distinct CDR3 sequences, roughly a fifth detected once.

Sequences were obtained from naive CD8+ T cells from blood, with Jurkat cell RNA spiked in. The subset here: FACS-sorted CD8+CD4-CCR7+CD45RA+ naive T cells. This chain links TRBV16 with TRBJ1-2; no firm D call. The clonotype comes from a human donor in good health. Some libraries in this study had Jurkat cell RNA spiked in. This CDR3 reads CASSPPPLPGNYGYTF. DNA of the CDR3: TGTGCCAGCAGCCCGCCCCCCCTCCCGGGGAACTATGGCTACACCTTC.